These 3 T cell receptor beta chains were all obtained from the same sample, sequenced in a study of T cell responses to AZD1222 COVID-19 vaccine. Assay: immunoSEQ multiplex PCR; the TCRdb copy retains only in-frame clones and omits some. Here the sample spans some 130,000 clones, over 75% being singletons. The starting material was peripheral blood, obtained 28 days after the second AZD1222 dose. The receptors here all came from an adult who received the AZD1222 COVID-19 vaccine.

The V call is TRBV6-5, the J call TRBJ2-7, with a weak D call TRBD2 (6 bases). Trimming removed 6 bases at V and 7 bases at J, with 13 bases between. CDR1 is MNHEY, CDR2 SVGAGI, per germline. This CDR3 has 12 amino acids. The CDR3 loop is CASSLRRGEQYF. Here the CDR3 DNA reads TGTGCCAGCAGCCTCAGGAGGGGAGAGCAGTACTTC.

CDR3 nucleotide sequence: TGTGCCAGCACCCAAGGGGGCAGCTATGGCTACACCTTC. Residues: CASTQGGSYGYTF. The chain joins TRBV6-5 to TRBJ1-2; 7 positions agree with TRBD1. Per germline, CDR1 MNHEY and CDR2 SVGAGI. The V gene end was trimmed by 7 bases and the J gene end by 4 bases; junction bases not matched to a gene: 6. The CDR3 has 13 amino acids.

The chain recombines TRBV29-1 with TRBJ2-1, with D perhaps assigned TRBD1 or TRBD2 (6 bases each). Germline CDR1 reads SQVTM; CDR2 reads ANQGSEA. V was cut by 3 bases and J by 5 bases, with 14 bases left in between. This CDR3 has 14 residues. CDR3 protein: CSVEGGLLHNEQFF. In DNA form, the CDR3 reads TGCAGCGTTGAGGGGGGCCTCTTACACAATGAGCAGTTCTTC.